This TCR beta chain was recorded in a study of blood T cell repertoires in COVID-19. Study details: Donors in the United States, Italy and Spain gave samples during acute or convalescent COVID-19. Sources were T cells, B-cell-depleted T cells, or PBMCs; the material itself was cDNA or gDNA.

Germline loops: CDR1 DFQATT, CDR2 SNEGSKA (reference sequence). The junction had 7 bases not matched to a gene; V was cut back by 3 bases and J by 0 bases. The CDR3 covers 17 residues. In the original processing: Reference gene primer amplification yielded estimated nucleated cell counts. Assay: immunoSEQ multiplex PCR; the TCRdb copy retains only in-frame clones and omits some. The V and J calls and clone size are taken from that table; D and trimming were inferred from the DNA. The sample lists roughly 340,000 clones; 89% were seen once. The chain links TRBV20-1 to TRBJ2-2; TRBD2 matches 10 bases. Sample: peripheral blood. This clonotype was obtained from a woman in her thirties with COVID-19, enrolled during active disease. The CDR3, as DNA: TGCAGTGCTAGTGTTCTAGCGGGGGTGACGAACACCGGGGAGCTGTTTTTT. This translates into CSASVLAGVTNTGELFF.